The sequence of this T cell receptor (beta chain) was determined in a study of blood T cell repertoires in COVID-19. Overall study context: PBMCs, B-cell-depleted T cells, or T cells were the source of the cDNA or gDNA that made up the material.

Original data processing: Reference gene primers were amplified, and this amplification served to estimate nucleated cell counts. Produced via immunoSEQ multiplex PCR; TCRdb's table is partial and in-frame only. V, J and clone size reflect that table, while D and trimming were determined from the DNA. Altogether about 280,000 clones are present, 80% to 90% being singletons, with the ten largest covering 8% to 13%. The CDR3 runs 17 residues. Germline-derived CDR1 and CDR2 are SNHLY and FYNNEI. Trimming cost V 6 bases and J 3 bases; bases outside gene matches: 14. Sequencing was done on a sample of peripheral blood. The TCR sequence derives from a woman in her 70s with acute or convalescent COVID-19. The chain uses TRBV2 and TRBJ1-1, with 9 bases that match TRBD1. The CDR3 reads CASSDLKDRGLHTEAFF. CDR3 DNA sequence: TGTGCCAGCAGCGATCTGAAGGACAGGGGATTGCACACTGAAGCTTTCTTT.